This is a list of T cell receptor beta chains from one sample in a study of blood T cells in healthy people across ages. From the 5' RACE reads, TCRdb called clonotypes with MiXCR, one entry per CDR3 protein. This table has 850,000 to 950,000 distinct CDR3 sequences, less than 35% appearing once. The sequenced sample was blood. Every receptor here comes from an elderly woman in good health. Each CDR3 is given with its conserved first and last residue. A D gene is named only where the DNA matches it firmly. A row's size may be missing; if present it is once, few, many or a size class.

D: -
J: TRBJ2-3
V: TRBV3-1
size: many
DNA: TGTGCCAGCAGCCGGCAAGGGCGGACGCCGAATACGCAGTATTTT
CDR3: CASSRQGRTPNTQYF

D: TRBD2
J: TRBJ2-1
V: TRBV6-5
size: -
DNA: TGTGCCAGCACCAATAGCGGGGGGGCTCGGGGTGAGCAGTTCTTC
CDR3: CASTNSGGARGEQFF

D: -
J: TRBJ1-4
V: TRBV18
size: few
DNA: TGTGCCAGCTCACCACCGATGGCAGAGGGCGAAAAACTGTTTTTT
CDR3: CASSPPMAEGEKLFF

D: -
J: TRBJ1-4
V: TRBV12-3/TRBV12-4
size: -
DNA: TGTGCCAGCACCCGGCGGGCAGGCCTAACTAATGGAAAACTGTTTTTT
CDR3: CASTRRAGLTNGKLFF

D: -
J: TRBJ2-5
V: TRBV20-1
size: once
DNA: TGCAGTGCTAGAGATTACGTGGGGCAAGAGACCCAGGACTTC
CDR3: CSARDYVGQETQDF

D: -
J: TRBJ1-1
V: TRBV7-8
size: -
DNA: TGTGCCAGCAGCTTAACCGACAGGATGAACACTGAAGCTTTCTTT
CDR3: CASSLTDRMNTEAFF

D: TRBD2
J: TRBJ2-5
V: TRBV12-3/TRBV12-4
size: -
DNA: TGTGCCAGCAGTCCGGGACTAGCGGGGGGGGAGGGGGAGACCCAGTACTTC
CDR3: CASSPGLAGGEGETQYF

D: TRBD1
J: TRBJ2-1
V: TRBV7-9
size: many
DNA: TGTGCCAGCAGCTTATTCCGAGACAGGGGGGCTGGCATGAGCTCCTACAATGAGCAGTTCTTC
CDR3: CASSLFRDRGAGMSSYNEQFF

D: -
J: TRBJ2-3
V: TRBV2
size: -
DNA: TGTGCCAGCAGTGGCCGACCACTAGGACGCACAGATACGCAGTATTTT
CDR3: CASSGRPLGRTDTQYF

D: TRBD2
J: TRBJ2-2
V: TRBV5-1
size: -
DNA: TGCGCCAGCAGCTTGCGACCTTTGGGACTAGCGGGGGCGAAGAACACCGGGGAGCTGTTTTTT
CDR3: CASSLRPLGLAGAKNTGELFF

D: TRBD1
J: TRBJ2-3
V: TRBV10-3
size: many
DNA: TGTGCCATCAGTGAGTCGGCCGTCGGGACAGGGGGCACAGATACGCAGTATTTT
CDR3: CAISESAVGTGGTDTQYF

D: -
J: TRBJ2-5
V: TRBV3-1
size: many
DNA: TGTGCCAGTACTGCTATAGGGGAGACCCAGTACTTC
CDR3: CASTAIGETQYF

D: TRBD1
J: TRBJ1-2
V: TRBV24-1
size: few
DNA: TGTGCCACCAGTGGTCCTACAGGGGATCGGGGCTACACCTTC
CDR3: CATSGPTGDRGYTF

D: TRBD1
J: TRBJ1-2
V: TRBV6-2/TRBV6-3
size: many
DNA: TGTGCCAGCAGTTACCTCCCCGGGACAGGGTTTGGCTACACCTTC
CDR3: CASSYLPGTGFGYTF

D: -
J: TRBJ2-5
V: TRBV5-1
size: -
DNA: TGCGCCAGCAGCTTGGACCCGACAGCTCAAGAGACCCAGTACTTC
CDR3: CASSLDPTAQETQYF

D: -
J: TRBJ2-3
V: TRBV20-1
size: many
DNA: TGCAGTGCTTTGCCGTCCGCCGCCGATCGCACAGATACGCAGTATTTT
CDR3: CSALPSAADRTDTQYF

D: -
J: TRBJ2-3
V: TRBV6-2/TRBV6-3
size: many
DNA: TGTGCCAGCAGTCTCCTCATCGATCCAAGCACAGATACGCAGTATTTT
CDR3: CASSLLIDPSTDTQYF

D: -
J: TRBJ2-3
V: TRBV12-3/TRBV12-4
size: -
DNA: TGTGCCAGCAGTTTAGCAGGAATGCAGGCAGATGCGCAGTATTTT
CDR3: CASSLAGMQADAQYF

D: TRBD1
J: TRBJ2-5
V: TRBV20-1
size: many
DNA: TGCAGTGCTAGAACCCGACAGGGGGCCACCCAAGAGACCCAGTACTTC
CDR3: CSARTRQGATQETQYF

D: -
J: TRBJ2-3
V: TRBV29-1
size: many
DNA: TGCAGCGCGAAACAGGGCAATACGCAGTATTTT
CDR3: CSAKQGNTQYF

D: -
J: TRBJ1-4
V: TRBV18
size: -
DNA: TGTGCCAGCTCGCCCTTAGGCAGAACCCGTAGCAGGGGATCTGATGAAAAACTGTTTTTT
CDR3: CASSPLGRTRSRGSDEKLFF

D: -
J: TRBJ1-6
V: TRBV14
size: many
DNA: TGTGCCAGCAGCCAAGTATTTAAACAGCTTCATAATTCACCCCTCCACTTT
CDR3: CASSQVFKQLHNSPLHF

D: TRBD1
J: TRBJ2-7
V: TRBV12-3/TRBV12-4
size: -
DNA: TGTGCCAGCAGTTTAACGATGGACAGGGGAAAGAAGGAGCAGTACTTC
CDR3: CASSLTMDRGKKEQYF

D: -
J: TRBJ2-7
V: TRBV7-8
size: many
DNA: TGTGCCAGCAGTACTGACAGGACCGAGCAGTACTTC
CDR3: CASSTDRTEQYF

D: TRBD1
J: TRBJ1-5
V: TRBV11-2
size: -
DNA: TGTGCCAGCTCGGACAGGGGGCAAGGCAATCAGCCCCAGCATTTT
CDR3: CASSDRGQGNQPQHF

D: TRBD1
J: TRBJ2-7
V: TRBV20-1
size: -
DNA: TGCAGTGCCATGACAGGGTCTAAATGCAATGAGCAGTACTTC
CDR3: CSAMTGSKCNEQYF

D: -
J: TRBJ2-5
V: TRBV28
size: -
DNA: TGTGCCAGCAGCTCCGGGGCAACTGAGTCACGAAACCAAGAGACCCAGTACTTC
CDR3: CASSSGATESRNQETQYF

D: -
J: TRBJ2-1
V: TRBV20-1
size: -
DNA: TGCAGTGCCGGGCTTCAAGAGACCCAGTTCTTC
CDR3: CSAGLQETQFF